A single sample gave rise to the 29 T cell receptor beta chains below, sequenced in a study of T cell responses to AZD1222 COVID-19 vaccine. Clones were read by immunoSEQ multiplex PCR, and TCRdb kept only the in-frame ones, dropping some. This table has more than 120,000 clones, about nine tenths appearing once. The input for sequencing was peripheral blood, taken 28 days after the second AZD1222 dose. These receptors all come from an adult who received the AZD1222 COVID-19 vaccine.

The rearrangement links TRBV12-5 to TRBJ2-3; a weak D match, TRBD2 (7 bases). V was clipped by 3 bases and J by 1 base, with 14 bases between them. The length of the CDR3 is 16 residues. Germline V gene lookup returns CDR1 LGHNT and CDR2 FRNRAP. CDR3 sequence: CASGFVSGGGTDTQYF. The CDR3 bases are TGTGCTAGTGGTTTTGTCTCGGGGGGCGGCACAGATACGCAGTATTTT.

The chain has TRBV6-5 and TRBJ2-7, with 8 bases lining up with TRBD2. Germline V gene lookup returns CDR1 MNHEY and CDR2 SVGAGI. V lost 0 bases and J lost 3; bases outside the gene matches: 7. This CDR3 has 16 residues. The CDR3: CASSYSDGTRGYEQYF. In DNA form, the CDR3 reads TGTGCCAGCAGTTACTCGGATGGGACTAGGGGCTACGAGCAGTACTTC.

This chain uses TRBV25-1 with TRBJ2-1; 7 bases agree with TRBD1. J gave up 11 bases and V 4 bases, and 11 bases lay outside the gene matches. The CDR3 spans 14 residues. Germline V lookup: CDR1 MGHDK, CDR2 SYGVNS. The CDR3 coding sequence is TGTGCCAGCAGTGCCGTCGGGACAGAGTTTAAGCAGTTCTTC. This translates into CASSAVGTEFKQFF.

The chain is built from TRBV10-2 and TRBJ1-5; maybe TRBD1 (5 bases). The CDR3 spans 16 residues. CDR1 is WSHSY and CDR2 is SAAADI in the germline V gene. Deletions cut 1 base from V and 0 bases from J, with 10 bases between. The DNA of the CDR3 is TGCGCCAGCAGTGAGTTTGGGACGTATAGCAATCAGCCCCAGCATTTT. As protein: CASSEFGTYSNQPQHF.

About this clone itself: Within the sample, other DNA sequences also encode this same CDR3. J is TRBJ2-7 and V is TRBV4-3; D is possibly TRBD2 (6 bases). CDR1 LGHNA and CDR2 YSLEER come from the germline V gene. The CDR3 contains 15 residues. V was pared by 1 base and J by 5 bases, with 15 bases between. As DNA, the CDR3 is TGCGCCAGCAGCCAAGGGAGGGCCGGATTCAACGAGCAGTACTTC. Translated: CASSQGRAGFNEQYF.

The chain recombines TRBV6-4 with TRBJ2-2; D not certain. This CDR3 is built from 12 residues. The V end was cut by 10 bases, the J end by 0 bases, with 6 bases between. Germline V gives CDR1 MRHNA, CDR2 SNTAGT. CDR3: CAITTNTGELFF. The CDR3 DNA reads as TGTGCCATAACGACGAACACCGGGGAGCTGTTTTTT.

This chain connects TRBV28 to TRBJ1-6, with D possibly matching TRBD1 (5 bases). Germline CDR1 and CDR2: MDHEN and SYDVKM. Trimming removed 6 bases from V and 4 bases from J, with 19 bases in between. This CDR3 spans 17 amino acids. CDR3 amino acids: CASSPPGGGLYNSPLHF. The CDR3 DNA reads TGTGCCAGCAGCCCTCCGGGCGGGGGACTTTATAATTCACCCCTCCACTTT.

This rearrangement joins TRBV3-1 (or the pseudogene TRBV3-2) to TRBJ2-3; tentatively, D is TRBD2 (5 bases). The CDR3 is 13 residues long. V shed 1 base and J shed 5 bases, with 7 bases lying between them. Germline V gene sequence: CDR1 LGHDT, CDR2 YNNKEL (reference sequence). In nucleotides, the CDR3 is TGTGCCAGCAGCCAAGGGGGAGTAGATACGCAGTATTTT. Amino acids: CASSQGGVDTQYF.

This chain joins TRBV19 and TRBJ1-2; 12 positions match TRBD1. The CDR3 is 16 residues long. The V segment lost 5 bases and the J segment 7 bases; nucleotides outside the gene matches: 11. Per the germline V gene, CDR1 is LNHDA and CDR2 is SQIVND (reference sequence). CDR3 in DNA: TGTGCCAGTAGTCCGTCCGGGACAGGGGGCCAGGGTGGCTACACCTTC. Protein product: CASSPSGTGGQGGYTF.

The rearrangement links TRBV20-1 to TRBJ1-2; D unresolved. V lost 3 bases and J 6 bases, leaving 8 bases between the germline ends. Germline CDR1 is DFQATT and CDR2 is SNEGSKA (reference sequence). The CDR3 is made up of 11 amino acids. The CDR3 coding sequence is TGCAGTGCTAGCGGGGTACATGGCTACACCTTC. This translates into CSASGVHGYTF.

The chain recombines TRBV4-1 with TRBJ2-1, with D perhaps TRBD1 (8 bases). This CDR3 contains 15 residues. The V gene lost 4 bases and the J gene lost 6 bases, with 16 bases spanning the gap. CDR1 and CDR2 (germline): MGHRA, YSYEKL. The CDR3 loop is CASSPSDREGNEQFF. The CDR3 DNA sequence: TGCGCCAGCAGCCCCTCGGACAGGGAGGGCAATGAGCAGTTCTTC.

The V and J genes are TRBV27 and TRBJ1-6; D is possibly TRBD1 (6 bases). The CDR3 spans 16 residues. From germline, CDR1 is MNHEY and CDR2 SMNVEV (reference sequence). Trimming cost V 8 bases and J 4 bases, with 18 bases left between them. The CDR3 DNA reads TGTGCCAGCCGAGAATGGGGACAACTTTATAATTCACCCCTCCACTTT. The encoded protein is CASREWGQLYNSPLHF.

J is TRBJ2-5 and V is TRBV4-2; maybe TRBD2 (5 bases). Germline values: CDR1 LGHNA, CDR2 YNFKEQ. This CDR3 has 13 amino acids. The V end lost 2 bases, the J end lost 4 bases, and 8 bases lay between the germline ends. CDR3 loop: CASSQTEGETQYF. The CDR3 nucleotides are TGTGCCAGCAGCCAAACAGAGGGAGAGACCCAGTACTTC.

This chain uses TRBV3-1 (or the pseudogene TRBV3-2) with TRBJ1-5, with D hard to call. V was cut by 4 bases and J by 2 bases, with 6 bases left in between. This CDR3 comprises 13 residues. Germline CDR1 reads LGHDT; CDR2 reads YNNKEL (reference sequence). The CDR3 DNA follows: TGTGCCAGCAGCCCCGATTGCAATCAGCCCCAGCATTTT. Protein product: CASSPDCNQPQHF.

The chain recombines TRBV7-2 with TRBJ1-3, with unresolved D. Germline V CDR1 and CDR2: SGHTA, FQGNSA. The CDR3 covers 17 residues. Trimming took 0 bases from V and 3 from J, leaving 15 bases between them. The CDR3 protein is CASSLAQTGGSGNTIYF. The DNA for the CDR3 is TGTGCCAGCAGCTTAGCGCAGACCGGAGGGAGTGGAAACACCATATATTTT. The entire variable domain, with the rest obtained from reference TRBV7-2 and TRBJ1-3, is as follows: GAGVSQSPSNKVTEKGKDVELRCDPISGHTALYWYRQSLGQGLEFLIYFQGNSAPDKSGLPSDRFSAERTGGSVSTLTIQRTQQEDSAVYLCASSLAQTGGSGNTIYFGEGSWLTVV.

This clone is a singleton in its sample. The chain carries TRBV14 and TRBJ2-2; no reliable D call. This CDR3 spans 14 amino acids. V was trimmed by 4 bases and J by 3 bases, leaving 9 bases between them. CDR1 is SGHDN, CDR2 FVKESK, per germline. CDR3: CASSLGRYTGELFF. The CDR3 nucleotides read TGTGCCAGCAGCCTCGGCAGATACACCGGGGAGCTGTTTTTT.

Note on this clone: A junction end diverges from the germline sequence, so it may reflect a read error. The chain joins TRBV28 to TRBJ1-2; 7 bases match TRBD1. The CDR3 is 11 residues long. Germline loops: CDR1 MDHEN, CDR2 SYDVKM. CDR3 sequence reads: CASSPLGTAVF. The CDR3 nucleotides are TGTGCCAGCAGTCCGTTGGGGACAGCGGTTTTC.

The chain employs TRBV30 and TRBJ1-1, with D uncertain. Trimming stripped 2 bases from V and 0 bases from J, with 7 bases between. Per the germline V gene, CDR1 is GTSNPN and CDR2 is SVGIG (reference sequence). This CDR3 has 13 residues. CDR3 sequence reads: CAWSKGMNTEAFF. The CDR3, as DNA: TGTGCCTGGAGTAAGGGAATGAACACTGAAGCTTTCTTT.

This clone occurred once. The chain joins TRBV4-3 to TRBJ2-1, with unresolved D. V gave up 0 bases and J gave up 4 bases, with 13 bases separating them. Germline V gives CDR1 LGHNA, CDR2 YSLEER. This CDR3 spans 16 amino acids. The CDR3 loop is CASSQDTSPPYNEQFF. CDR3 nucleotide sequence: TGCGCCAGCAGCCAAGATACCAGCCCACCGTACAATGAGCAGTTCTTC.

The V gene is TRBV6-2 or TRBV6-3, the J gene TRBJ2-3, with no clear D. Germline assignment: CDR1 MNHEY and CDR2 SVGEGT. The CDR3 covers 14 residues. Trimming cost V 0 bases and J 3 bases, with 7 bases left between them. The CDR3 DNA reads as TGTGCCAGCAGTTACTCGTATGCGACAGATACGCAGTATTTT. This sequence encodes CASSYSYATDTQYF.

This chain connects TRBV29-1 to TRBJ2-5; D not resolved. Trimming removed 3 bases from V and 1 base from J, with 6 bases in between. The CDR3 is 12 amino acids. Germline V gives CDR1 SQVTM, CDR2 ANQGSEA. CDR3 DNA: TGCAGCGTTGAGGTCAGCCAAGAGACCCAGTACTTC. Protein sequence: CSVEVSQETQYF.

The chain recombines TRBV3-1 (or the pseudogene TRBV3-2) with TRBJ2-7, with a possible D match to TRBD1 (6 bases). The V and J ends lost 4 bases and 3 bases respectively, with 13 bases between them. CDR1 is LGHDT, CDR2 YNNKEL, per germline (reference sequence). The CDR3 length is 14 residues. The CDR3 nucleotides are TGTGCCAGCAGCCGCGAAAGGGGGTACTACGAGCAGTACTTC. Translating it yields CASSRERGYYEQYF.

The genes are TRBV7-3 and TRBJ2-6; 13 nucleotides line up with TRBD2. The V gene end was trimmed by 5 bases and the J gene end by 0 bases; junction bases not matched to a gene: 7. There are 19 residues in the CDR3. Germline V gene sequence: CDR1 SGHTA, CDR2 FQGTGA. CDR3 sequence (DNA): TGTGCCAGCAGCAAACTAGCGGGAGGGCCGGGCTCTGGGGCCAACGTCCTGACTTTC. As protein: CASSKLAGGPGSGANVLTF.

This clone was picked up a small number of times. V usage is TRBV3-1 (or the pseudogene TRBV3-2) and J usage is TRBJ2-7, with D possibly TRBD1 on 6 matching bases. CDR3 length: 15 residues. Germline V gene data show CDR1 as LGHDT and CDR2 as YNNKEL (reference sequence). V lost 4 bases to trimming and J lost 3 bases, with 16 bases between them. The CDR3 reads CASSPAGQRVYEQYF. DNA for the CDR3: TGTGCCAGCAGCCCGGCCGGACAGAGGGTCTACGAGCAGTACTTC.

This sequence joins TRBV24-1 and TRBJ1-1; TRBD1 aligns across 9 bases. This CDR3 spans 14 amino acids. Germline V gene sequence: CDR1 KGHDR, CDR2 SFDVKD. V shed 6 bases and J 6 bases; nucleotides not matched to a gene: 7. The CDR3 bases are TGTGCCACCAGTCCGGGGACAGGGTCCGCTGAAGCTTTCTTT. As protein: CATSPGTGSAEAFF.

This chain's CDR3 is CASSGNRVTYEQYF. The CDR3 region has the DNA TGTGCCAGCAGCGGAAACAGGGTTACCTACGAGCAGTACTTC. The chain couples TRBV6-2 or TRBV6-3 to TRBJ2-7, with D possibly TRBD1 on 6 matching bases. Trimming took 6 bases from V and 2 from J, leaving 14 bases between them. Germline assignment: CDR1 MNHEY and CDR2 SVGEGT. This CDR3 is built from 14 residues.

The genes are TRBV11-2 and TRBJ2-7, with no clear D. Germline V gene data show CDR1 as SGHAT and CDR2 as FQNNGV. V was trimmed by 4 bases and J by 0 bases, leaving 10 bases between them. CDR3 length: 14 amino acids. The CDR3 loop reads CASSSRLGSYEQYF. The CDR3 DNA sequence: TGTGCCAGCAGCTCCCGACTGGGCTCCTACGAGCAGTACTTC.

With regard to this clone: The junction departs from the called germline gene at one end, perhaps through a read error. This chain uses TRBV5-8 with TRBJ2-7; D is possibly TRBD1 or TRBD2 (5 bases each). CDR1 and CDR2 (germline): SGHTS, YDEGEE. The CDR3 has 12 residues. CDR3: CASSNPSPFRDF. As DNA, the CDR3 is TGTGCCAGCAGCAACCCTAGCCCTTTCAGGGACTTC.

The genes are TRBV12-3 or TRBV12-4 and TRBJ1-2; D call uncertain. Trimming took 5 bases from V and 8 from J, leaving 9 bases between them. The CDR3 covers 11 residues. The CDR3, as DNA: TGTGCCAGCAGTCTCTATAAAGGCTACACCTTC. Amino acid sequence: CASSLYKGYTF.